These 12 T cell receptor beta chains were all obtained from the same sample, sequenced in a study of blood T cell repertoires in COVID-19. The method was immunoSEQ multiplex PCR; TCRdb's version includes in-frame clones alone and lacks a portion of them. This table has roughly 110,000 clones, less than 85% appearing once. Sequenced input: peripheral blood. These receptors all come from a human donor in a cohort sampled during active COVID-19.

DNA for the CDR3: TGTGCCAGCAGTTTGGGCGGGGGGGGCGGCATCTATGGCTACACCTTC. Translating gives CASSLGGGGGIYGYTF. The chain carries TRBV28 and TRBJ1-2; weak D call: TRBD1 (6 bases). V was pared by 3 bases and J by 4 bases, with 18 bases between. CDR1 MDHEN and CDR2 SYDVKM come from the germline V gene. The CDR3 has 16 residues.

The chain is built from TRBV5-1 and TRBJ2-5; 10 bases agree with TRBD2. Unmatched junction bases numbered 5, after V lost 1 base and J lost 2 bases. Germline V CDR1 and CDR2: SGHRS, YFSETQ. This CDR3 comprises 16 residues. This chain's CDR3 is CASSLQGSGGQETQYF. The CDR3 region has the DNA TGCGCCAGCAGCTTGCAGGGTAGCGGGGGGCAAGAGACCCAGTACTTC.

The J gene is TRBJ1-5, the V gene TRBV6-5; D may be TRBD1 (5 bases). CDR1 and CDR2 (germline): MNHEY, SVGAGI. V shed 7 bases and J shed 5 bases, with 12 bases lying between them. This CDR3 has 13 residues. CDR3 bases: TGTGCCAGCACGTCCAGGGTCGATCAGCCCCAGCATTTT. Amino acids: CASTSRVDQPQHF.

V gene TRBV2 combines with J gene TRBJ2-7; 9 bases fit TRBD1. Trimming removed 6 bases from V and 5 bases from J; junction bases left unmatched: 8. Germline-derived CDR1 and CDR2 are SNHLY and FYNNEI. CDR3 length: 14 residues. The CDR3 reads CASRLGGQGHEQYF. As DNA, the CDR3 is TGTGCCAGCAGATTGGGGGGACAGGGACACGAGCAGTACTTC.

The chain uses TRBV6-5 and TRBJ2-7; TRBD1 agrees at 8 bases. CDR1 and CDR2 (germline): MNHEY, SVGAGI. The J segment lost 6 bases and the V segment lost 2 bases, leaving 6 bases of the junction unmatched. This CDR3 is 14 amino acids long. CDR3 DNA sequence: TGTGCCAGCAGTTACGGACAGGGTTCAGCCGAGCAGTACTTC. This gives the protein CASSYGQGSAEQYF.

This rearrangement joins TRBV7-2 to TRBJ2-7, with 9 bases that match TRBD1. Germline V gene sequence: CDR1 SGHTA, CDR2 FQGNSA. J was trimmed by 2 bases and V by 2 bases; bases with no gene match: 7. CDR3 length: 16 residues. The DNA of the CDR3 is TGTGCCAGCAGCTTATTCGCGACAGGGGGTACCTACGAGCAGTACTTC. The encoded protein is CASSLFATGGTYEQYF. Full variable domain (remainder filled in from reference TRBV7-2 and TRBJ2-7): GAGVSQSPSNKVTEKGKDVELRCDPISGHTALYWYRQSLGQGLEFLIYFQGNSAPDKSGLPSDRFSAERTGGSVSTLTIQRTQQEDSAVYLCASSLFATGGTYEQYFGPGTRLTVT.

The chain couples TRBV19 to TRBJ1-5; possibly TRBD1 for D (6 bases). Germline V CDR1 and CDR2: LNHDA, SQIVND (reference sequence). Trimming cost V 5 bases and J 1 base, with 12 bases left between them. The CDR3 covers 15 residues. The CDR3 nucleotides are TGTGCCAGTAGTCAAGGGGGAGGGAGCAATCAGCCCCAGCATTTT. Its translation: CASSQGGGSNQPQHF.

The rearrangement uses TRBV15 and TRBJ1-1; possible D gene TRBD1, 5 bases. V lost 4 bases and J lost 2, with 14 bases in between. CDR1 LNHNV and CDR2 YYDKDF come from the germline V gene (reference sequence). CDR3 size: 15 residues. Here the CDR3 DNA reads TGTGCCACCAGCATACAGGTAAGGGGCAACACTGAAGCTTTCTTT. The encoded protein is CATSIQVRGNTEAFF.

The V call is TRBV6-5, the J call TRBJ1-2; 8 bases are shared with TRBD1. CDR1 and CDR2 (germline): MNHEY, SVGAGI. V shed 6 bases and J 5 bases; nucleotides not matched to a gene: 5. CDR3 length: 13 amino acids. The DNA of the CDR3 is TGTGCCAGCAGAACGACAGGGGTGTATGGCTACACCTTC. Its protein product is CASRTTGVYGYTF.

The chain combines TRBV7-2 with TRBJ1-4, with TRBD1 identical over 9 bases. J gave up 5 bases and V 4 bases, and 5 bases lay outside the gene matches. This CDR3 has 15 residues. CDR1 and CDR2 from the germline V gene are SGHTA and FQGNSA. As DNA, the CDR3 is TGTGCCAGCAGCTCCAACAGGGGGCAAAATGAAAAACTGTTTTTT. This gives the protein CASSSNRGQNEKLFF.

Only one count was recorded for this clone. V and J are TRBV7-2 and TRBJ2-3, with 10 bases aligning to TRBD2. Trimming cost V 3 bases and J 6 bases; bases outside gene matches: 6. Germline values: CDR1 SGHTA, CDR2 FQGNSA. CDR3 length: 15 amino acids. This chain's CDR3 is CASSLTAGGPDTQYF. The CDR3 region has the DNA TGTGCCAGCAGCTTGACAGCGGGGGGGCCTGATACGCAGTATTTT.

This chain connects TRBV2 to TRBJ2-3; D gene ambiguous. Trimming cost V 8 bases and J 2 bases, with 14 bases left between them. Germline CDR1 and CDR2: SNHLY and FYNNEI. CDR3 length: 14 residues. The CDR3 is CASQIPPDTDTQYF. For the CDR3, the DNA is TGTGCCAGCCAAATACCCCCAGACACAGATACGCAGTATTTT.